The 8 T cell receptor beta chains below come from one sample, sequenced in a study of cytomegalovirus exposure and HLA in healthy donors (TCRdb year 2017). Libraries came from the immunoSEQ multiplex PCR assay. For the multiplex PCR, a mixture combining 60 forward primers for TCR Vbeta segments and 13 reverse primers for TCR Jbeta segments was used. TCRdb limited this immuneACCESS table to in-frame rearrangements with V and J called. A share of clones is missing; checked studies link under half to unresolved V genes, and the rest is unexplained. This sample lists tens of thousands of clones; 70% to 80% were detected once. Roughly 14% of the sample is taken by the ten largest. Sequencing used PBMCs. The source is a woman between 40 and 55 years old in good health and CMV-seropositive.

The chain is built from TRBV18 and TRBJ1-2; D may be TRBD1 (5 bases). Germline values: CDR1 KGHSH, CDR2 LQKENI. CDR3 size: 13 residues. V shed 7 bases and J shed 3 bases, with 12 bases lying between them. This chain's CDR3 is CASLPTDDYGYTF. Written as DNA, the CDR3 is TGTGCCAGCTTGCCGACAGACGACTATGGCTACACCTTC. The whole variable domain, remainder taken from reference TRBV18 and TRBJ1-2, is NAGVMQNPRHLVRRRGQEARLRCSPMKGHSHVYWYRQLPEEGLKFMVYLQKENIIDESGMPKERFSAEFPKEGPSILRIQQVVRGDSAAYFCASLPTDDYGYTFGSGTRLTVV.

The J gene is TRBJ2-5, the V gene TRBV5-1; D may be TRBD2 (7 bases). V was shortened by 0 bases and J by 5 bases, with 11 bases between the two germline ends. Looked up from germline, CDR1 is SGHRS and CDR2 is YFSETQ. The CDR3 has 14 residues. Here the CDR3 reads CASSLAGGRETQYF. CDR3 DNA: TGCGCCAGCAGCTTGGCCGGGGGGCGGGAGACCCAGTACTTC.

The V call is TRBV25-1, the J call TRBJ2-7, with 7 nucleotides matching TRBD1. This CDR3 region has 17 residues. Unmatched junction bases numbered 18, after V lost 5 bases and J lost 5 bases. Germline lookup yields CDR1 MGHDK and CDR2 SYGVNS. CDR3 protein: CASSLNSGGSLGDEQYF. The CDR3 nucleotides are TGTGCCAGCAGTCTAAACTCAGGGGGAAGCCTAGGTGACGAGCAGTACTTC.

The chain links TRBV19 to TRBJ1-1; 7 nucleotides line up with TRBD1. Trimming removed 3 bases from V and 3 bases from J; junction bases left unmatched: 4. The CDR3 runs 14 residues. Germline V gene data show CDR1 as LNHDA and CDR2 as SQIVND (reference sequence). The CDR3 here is CASSIVQGYTEAFF. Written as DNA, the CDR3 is TGTGCCAGTAGTATTGTACAGGGGTACACTGAAGCTTTCTTT. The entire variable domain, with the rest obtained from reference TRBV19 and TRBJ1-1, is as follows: DGGITQSPKYLFRKEGQNVTLSCEQNLNHDAMYWYRQDPGQGLRLIYYSQIVNDFQKGDIAEGYSVSREKKESFPLTVTSAQKNPTAFYLCASSIVQGYTEAFFGQGTRLTVV.

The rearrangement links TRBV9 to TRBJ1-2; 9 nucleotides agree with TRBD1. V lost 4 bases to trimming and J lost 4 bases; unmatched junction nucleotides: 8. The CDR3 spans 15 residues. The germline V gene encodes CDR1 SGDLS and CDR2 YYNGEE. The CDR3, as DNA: TGTGCCAGCAGCTCCTGGACAGGGGATACCTATGGCTACACCTTC. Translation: CASSSWTGDTYGYTF.

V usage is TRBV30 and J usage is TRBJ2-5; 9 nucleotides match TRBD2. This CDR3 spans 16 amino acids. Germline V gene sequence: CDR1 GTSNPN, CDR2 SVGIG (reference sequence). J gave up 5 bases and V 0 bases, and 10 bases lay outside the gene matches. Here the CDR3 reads CAWSVKVWAGGETQYF. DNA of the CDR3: TGTGCCTGGAGTGTTAAGGTTTGGGCGGGAGGGGAGACCCAGTACTTC.

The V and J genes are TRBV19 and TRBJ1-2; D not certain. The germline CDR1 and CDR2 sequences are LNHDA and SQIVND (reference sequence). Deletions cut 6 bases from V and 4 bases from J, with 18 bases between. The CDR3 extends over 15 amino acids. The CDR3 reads CASSLTLDHSYGYTF. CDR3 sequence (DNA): TGTGCCAGTAGCCTAACCCTTGATCATAGCTATGGCTACACCTTC.

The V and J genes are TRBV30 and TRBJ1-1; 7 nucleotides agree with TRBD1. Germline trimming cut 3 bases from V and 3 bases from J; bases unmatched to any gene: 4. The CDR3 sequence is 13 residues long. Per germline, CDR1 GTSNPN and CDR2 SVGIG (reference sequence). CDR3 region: CAWRFDRDTEAFF. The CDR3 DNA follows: TGTGCCTGGAGATTCGACAGGGACACTGAAGCTTTCTTT.